Below, one T cell receptor (beta chain) is given with its context. These data are taken from a study of CD8 T cells in Susac syndrome. It was with random hexamers that roughly 0.5 to 1 ug RNA was reverse transcribed. From the immunoSEQ multiplex PCR reads, TCRdb called clonotypes with MiXCR, one entry per CDR3 protein. In the table there are more than 65,000 distinct CDR3 sequences, around 95% of which are singletons. Stable or active relapsing-remitting multiple sclerosis, untreated and meeting revised McDonald criteria, defined the controls. Trimming removed 6 bases at V and 4 bases at J, with 13 bases between. The CDR3 extends over 14 amino acids. Germline V gives CDR1 SEHNR, CDR2 FQNEAQ (reference sequence).

Sequenced sample: CD8+ T cells from PBMCs. This clonotype was sampled from a human donor with multiple sclerosis. The chain is built from TRBV7-9 and TRBJ1-5; D uncertain. CDR3 sequence: CASSMVDGNQPQHF. DNA of the CDR3: TGTGCCAGCAGTATGGTTGACGGGAATCAGCCCCAGCATTTT.